The 6 T cell receptor beta chains listed next were all sequenced from one sample in a study of response to subunit inactivated influenza vaccine. A single record per CDR3 protein comes from TCRdb applying MiXCR to the RT-PCR reads. The sample yields about 650,000 distinct CDR3 sequences, 15% to 18% seen once. Sequenced here: PBMCs from blood, sampled roughly 13 days after vaccination. These receptors were taken from a man between 50 and 59 years old who received an inactivated influenza vaccine.

The gene calls are TRBV27 and TRBJ2-3; D gene unclear. CDR1 MNHEY and CDR2 SMNVEV come from the germline V gene (reference sequence). Between the trimmed V and J ends, which lost 0 bases and 0 bases, there was a span of 10 bases. The CDR3 runs to 16 residues. CDR3 loop: CASSLSAATSTDTQYF. DNA for the CDR3: TGTGCCAGCAGTTTATCGGCAGCAACTAGCACAGATACGCAGTATTTT.

A note on this clonotype: This could be a read error, since a much larger clone is one nucleotide away. Here the CDR3 omits its conserved ending phenylalanine or tryptophan, so a read error is the likely source. The chain employs TRBV6-4 and TRBJ2-3, with TRBD2 matching over 9 bases. Germline V gives CDR1 MRHNA, CDR2 SNTAGT. With 6 bases clipped from V and 4 bases from J, the junction kept 11 bases outside the gene matches. CDR3 size: 16 residues. The CDR3 sequence: CASSDMPRGGPDTQYS. The DNA of the CDR3 is TGTGCCAGCAGCGACATGCCGCGGGGGGGCCCAGATACGCAGTATTCT.

This clonotype was seen more than once but under ten times. This chain connects TRBV7-9 to TRBJ2-3; 7 bases align to TRBD2. The V gene end was trimmed by 0 bases and the J gene end by 1 base; junction bases not matched to a gene: 7. The CDR3 runs 17 residues. The V gene's germline CDR1 is SEHNR and CDR2 FQNEAQ (reference sequence). CDR3 bases: TGTGCCAGCAGCTTAGCCTCTGGGCTAGCGGGCACAGATACGCAGTATTTT. Its protein product is CASSLASGLAGTDTQYF.

This clonotype was seen many times. CDR3 sequence: CASSLSLARDTQYF. As DNA, the CDR3 is TGTGCCAGCAGCTTAAGTCTAGCCCGGGATACGCAGTATTTT. This chain connects TRBV7-6 to TRBJ2-3; D may be TRBD2 (5 bases). V dropped 2 bases and J dropped 6 bases, with 12 bases sitting between them. The CDR3 runs 14 residues. CDR1 is SGHVS, CDR2 FNYEAQ, per germline.

The chain joins TRBV4-3 to TRBJ2-1, with D perhaps TRBD2 (5 bases). The CDR3 consists of 14 residues. V lost 0 bases, J lost 9 bases, and 12 bases lay in between. Germline V CDR1 and CDR2: LGHNA, YSLEER. The CDR3 DNA follows: TGCGCCAGCAGCCAAGAAGAGGGTGCGGGTGAGCAGTTCTTC. It yields the protein CASSQEEGAGEQFF.

This rearrangement joins TRBV14 to TRBJ1-2; the D gene is possibly TRBD1 (6 bases). Between the trimmed V and J ends, which lost 1 base and 7 bases, there was a span of 22 bases. This CDR3 is 17 amino acids long. Germline V gene lookup returns CDR1 SGHDN and CDR2 FVKESK. CDR3 nucleotides: TGTGCCAGCAGCCAAGGCAGGGGCGGAGGGCACGCGAGTGGCTACACCTTC. It is translated as CASSQGRGGGHASGYTF.